Presented here are 17 T cell receptor beta chains from one specimen sequenced in a study of monozygotic twins with inflammatory bowel disease (dated by TCRdb to about 2019). Receptor amplification or capture employed 5' RACE. Sequenced using an Illumina HiSeq 2500. Reprocessed by TCRdb, the reads give a single entry per CDR3 protein sequence, without DNA. The sample's table lists a count of around 380,000 distinct CDR3 sequences. In total, the top ten clones hold around 2.4% of the sample. The sample taken for sequencing was blood. The source of these receptors is a human donor with ulcerative colitis or Crohn's disease, or a healthy co-twin of an affected twin (not recorded which).

The V call is TRBV5-4, the J call TRBJ2-1; TCRdb's D call, TRBD2, is unchecked because there is no DNA. The germline gives CDR1 SGHNT, CDR2 YYREEE (reference sequence). The CDR3 has 15 amino acids. The CDR3 reads CASSFGWGGYNEQFF.

The chain joins TRBV20-1 to TRBJ1-1; there is no DNA to check the TCRdb D call of TRBD1. This CDR3 is 15 amino acids long. Germline CDR1 is DFQATT and CDR2 is SNEGSKA (reference sequence). The CDR3 loop reads CSALVPGGQGTEAFF.

The rearrangement uses TRBV28 and TRBJ2-4; TCRdb's D call, TRBD1, is unchecked because there is no DNA. Germline V gene data show CDR1 as MDHEN and CDR2 as SYDVKM. This CDR3 contains 13 residues. The CDR3 here is CASRAPGLAIQYF.

The chain has TRBV4-3 and TRBJ2-2; as DNA is missing, the TRBD2 call by TCRdb cannot be tested. This CDR3 contains 16 residues. CDR1 is LGHNA, CDR2 YSLEER, per germline. The CDR3: CASSPEREVGTGELFF.

The rearrangement joins TRBV9 to TRBJ2-2; with no DNA, the TCRdb D assignment of TRBD1 cannot be verified. The CDR3 consists of 16 residues. The germline V gene has CDR1 SGDLS and CDR2 YYNGEE. CDR3 sequence reads: CASSPQGGRDAGELFF.

The chain is built from TRBV20-1 and TRBJ1-6. The germline V gene has CDR1 DFQATT and CDR2 SNEGSKA (reference sequence). The CDR3 consists of 14 residues. The CDR3: CSARMGTVDSPLHF.

The chain carries TRBV21-1 and TRBJ2-7; TCRdb picks TRBD1, but there is no DNA to check that call. TRBV21-1 is deemed a pseudogene. The CDR3 is 14 amino acids. The CDR3 protein is CASSPPTWVNEQYF.

The rearrangement links TRBV11-3 to TRBJ2-2; TCRdb proposes TRBD1, but this gene call is untestable without DNA. Germline loops: CDR1 SGHNT, CDR2 YENEEA. The CDR3 totals 13 residues. The CDR3: CASTALNTGELFF. The full variable domain, with the rest looked up from reference TRBV11-3 and TRBJ2-2, is EAGVVQSPRYKIIEKKQPVAFWCNPISGHNTLYWYLQNLGQGPELLIRYENEEAVDDSQLPKDRFSAERLKGVDSTLKIQPAELGDSAVYLCASTALNTGELFFGEGSRLTVL.

The CDR3 here is CASSFGMAGQKGYTF. The rearrangement links TRBV11-2 to TRBJ1-2. The CDR3 has 15 residues. Germline CDR1 is SGHAT and CDR2 is FQNNGV.

V gene TRBV19 combines with J gene TRBJ1-5. The CDR3 runs 14 residues. CDR1 LNHDA and CDR2 SQIVND come from the germline V gene (reference sequence). CDR3 sequence: CASSRAGLDQPQHF.

The rearrangement joins TRBV6-1 to TRBJ2-1; the TCRdb call, TRBD2, lacks DNA for checking. This CDR3 spans 14 amino acids. The germline V gene encodes CDR1 MNHNS and CDR2 SASEGT. CDR3 residues: CASIAAGGRYEQFF.

J is TRBJ2-1 and V is TRBV27; without DNA, the TCRdb call of TRBD2 cannot be checked. In germline, CDR1 is MNHEY, CDR2 SMNVEV (reference sequence). The CDR3 has 11 amino acids. The CDR3 reads CASSDWGLEFF.

The gene calls are TRBV4-1 and TRBJ2-2; the D call of TRBD1 rests on TCRdb alone, since no DNA is present to check it. The germline V gene encodes CDR1 MGHRA and CDR2 YSYEKL. There are 14 residues in the CDR3. The CDR3 is CASSPPYNPGELFF.

V usage is TRBV5-1 and J usage is TRBJ2-2; TCRdb calls TRBD2, which cannot be checked without DNA. CDR3 length: 14 amino acids. Per the germline V gene, CDR1 is SGHRS and CDR2 is YFSETQ. The CDR3: CASNTDLGVGELFF. The full variable domain, completed using reference TRBV5-1 and TRBJ2-2, is KAGVTQTPRYLIKTRGQQVTLSCSPISGHRSVSWYQQTPGQGLQFLFEYFSETQRNKGNFPGRFSGRQFSNSRSEMNVSTLELGDSALYLCASNTDLGVGELFFGEGSRLTVL.

V and J are TRBV27 and TRBJ2-1. This CDR3 spans 18 amino acids. Germline V gene sequence: CDR1 MNHEY, CDR2 SMNVEV (reference sequence). The CDR3 loop reads CASSQTPYRGRSNNEQFF.

V gene TRBV4-2 combines with J gene TRBJ2-1; TCRdb's D call of TRBD1 is untestable without DNA. This CDR3 has 15 amino acids. Looked up from germline, CDR1 is LGHNA and CDR2 is YNFKEQ. The CDR3 protein is CASSQTGGFYNEQFF.

The V and J genes are TRBV7-8 and TRBJ1-1. CDR3 size: 18 residues. Germline V CDR1 and CDR2: SGHVS, FQNEAQ. CDR3 in amino acids: CASSPRWGGEPQGTEAFF.